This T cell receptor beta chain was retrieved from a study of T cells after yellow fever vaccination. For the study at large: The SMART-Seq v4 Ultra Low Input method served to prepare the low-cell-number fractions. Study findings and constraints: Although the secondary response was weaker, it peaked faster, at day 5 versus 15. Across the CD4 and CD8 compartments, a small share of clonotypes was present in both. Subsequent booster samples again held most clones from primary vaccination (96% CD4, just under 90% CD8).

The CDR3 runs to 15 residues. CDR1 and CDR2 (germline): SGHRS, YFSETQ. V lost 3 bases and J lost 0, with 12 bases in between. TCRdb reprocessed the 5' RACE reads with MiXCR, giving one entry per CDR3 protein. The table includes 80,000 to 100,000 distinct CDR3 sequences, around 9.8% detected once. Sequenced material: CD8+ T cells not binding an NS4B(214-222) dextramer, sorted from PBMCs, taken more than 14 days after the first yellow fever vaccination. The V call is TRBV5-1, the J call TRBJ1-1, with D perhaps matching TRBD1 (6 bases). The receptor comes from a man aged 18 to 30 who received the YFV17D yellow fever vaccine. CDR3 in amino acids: CASSWGRGVNTEAFF. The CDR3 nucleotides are TGCGCCAGCAGCTGGGGGCGGGGGGTGAACACTGAAGCTTTCTTT.